This record covers a single TCR beta chain. Staff drew roughly 10 milliliters of peripheral blood from each donor. CDR1 and CDR2 (germline): KGHDR, SFDVKD. V was shortened by 0 bases and J by 7 bases, with 17 bases between the two germline ends. The CDR3 spans 16 residues. This record comes from a study of blood T cells in healthy people across ages. Then a second PCR, running about 6 to 12 cycles, was carried out with a sample-barcoded 5' primer and a J-beta primer mix. TCRdb re-called the 5' RACE reads with MiXCR, one entry per CDR3 protein. The sample shows over 600,000 distinct CDR3 sequences, roughly 56% of them seen only once.

The source is a man in his forties in good health. Sequencing was carried out using blood. The chain couples TRBV24-1 to TRBJ2-5; D could derive from TRBD1 or TRBD2 (5 bases each). Here the CDR3 reads CATSDLQGADLGTQYF. In nucleotides, the CDR3 is TGTGCCACCAGTGATTTGCAAGGGGCGGACTTGGGGACCCAGTACTTC.